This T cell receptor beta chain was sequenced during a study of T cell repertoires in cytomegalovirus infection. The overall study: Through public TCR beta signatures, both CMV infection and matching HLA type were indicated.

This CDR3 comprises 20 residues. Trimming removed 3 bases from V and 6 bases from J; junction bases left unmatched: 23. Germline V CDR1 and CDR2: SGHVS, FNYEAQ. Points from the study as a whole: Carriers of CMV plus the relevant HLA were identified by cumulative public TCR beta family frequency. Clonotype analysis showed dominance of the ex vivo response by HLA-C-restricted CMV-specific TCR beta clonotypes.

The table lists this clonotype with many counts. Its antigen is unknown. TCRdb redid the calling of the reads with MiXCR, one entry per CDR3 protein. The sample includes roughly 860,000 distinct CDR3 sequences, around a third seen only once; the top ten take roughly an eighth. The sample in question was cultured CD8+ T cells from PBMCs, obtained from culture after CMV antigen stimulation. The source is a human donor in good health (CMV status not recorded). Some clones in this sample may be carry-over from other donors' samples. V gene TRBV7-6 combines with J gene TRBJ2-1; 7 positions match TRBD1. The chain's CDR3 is CASSFSPFLGQAYRGNEQFF. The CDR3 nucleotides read TGTGCCAGCAGCTTTTCCCCGTTTCTAGGACAGGCGTATCGCGGCAATGAGCAGTTCTTC. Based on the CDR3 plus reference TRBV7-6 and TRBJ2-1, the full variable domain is GAGVSQSPRYKVTKRGQDVALRCDPISGHVSLYWYRQALGQGPEFLTYFNYEAQQDKSGLPNDRFSAERPEGSISTLTIQRTEQRDSAMYRCASSFSPFLGQAYRGNEQFFGPGTRLTVL.